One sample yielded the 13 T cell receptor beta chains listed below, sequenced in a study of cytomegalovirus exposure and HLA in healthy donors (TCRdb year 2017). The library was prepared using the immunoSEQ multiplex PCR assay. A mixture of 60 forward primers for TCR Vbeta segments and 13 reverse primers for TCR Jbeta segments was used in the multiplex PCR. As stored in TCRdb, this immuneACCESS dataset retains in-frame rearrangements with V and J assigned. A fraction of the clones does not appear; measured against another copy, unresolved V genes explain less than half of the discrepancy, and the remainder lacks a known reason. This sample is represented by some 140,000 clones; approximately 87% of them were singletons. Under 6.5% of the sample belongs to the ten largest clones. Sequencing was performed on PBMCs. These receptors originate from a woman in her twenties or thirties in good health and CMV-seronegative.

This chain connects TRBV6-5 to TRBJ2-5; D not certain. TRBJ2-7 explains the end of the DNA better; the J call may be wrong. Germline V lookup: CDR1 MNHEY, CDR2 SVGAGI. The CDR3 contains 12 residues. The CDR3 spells CASSPGTYEQYF. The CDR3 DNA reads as TGTGCCAGCAGCCCCGGTACGTACGAGCAGTACTTC.

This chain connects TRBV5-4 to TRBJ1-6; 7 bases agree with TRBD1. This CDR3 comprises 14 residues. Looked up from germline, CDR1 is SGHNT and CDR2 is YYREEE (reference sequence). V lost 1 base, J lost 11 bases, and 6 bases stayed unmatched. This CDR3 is CASSLNQGGAPLHF. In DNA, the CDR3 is TGTGCCAGCAGCTTGAATCAGGGGGGAGCACCCCTCCACTTT. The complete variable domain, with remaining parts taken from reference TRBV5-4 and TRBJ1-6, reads ETGVTQSPTHLIKTRGQQVTLRCSSQSGHNTVSWYQQALGQGPQFIFQYYREEENGRGNFPPRFSGLQFPNYSSELNVNALELDDSALYLCASSLNQGGAPLHFGNGTRLTVT.

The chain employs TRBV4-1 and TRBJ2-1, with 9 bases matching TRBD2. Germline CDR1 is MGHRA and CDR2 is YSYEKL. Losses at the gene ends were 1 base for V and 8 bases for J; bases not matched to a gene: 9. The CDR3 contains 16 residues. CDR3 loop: CASSQGVAGDLDEQFF. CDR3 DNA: TGCGCCAGCAGCCAAGGCGTAGCGGGAGACTTGGATGAGCAGTTCTTC.

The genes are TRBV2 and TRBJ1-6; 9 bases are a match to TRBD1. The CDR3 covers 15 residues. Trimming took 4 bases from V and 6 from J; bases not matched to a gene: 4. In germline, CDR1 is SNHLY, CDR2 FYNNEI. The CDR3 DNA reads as TGTGCCAGCAGTGGTAGGGGACAGGGTAATTCACCCCTCCACTTT. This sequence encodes CASSGRGQGNSPLHF.

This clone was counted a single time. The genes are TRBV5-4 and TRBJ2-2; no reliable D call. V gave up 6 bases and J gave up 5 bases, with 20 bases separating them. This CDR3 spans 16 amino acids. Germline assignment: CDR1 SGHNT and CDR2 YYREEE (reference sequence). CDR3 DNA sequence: TGTGCCAGCACTGCCCTTTCGGAGATTGGGACCGGGGAGCTGTTTTTT. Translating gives CASTALSEIGTGELFF.

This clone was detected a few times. The CDR3 sequence is CASSFREGTEAFF. The CDR3 bases are TGTGCCAGCAGCTTTAGGGAGGGAACTGAAGCTTTCTTT. The V gene is TRBV5-4, the J gene TRBJ1-1; D unclear. The V and J ends lost 2 bases and 5 bases respectively, with 10 bases between them. Germline CDR1 reads SGHNT; CDR2 reads YYREEE (reference sequence). CDR3 length: 13 residues.

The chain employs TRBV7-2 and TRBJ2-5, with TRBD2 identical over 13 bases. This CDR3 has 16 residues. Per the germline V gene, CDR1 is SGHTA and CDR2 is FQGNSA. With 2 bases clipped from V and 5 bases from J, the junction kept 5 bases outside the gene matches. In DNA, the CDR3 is TGTGCCAGCAGCTTAAGACTAGCGGGGGGCCGGGAGACCCAGTACTTC. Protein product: CASSLRLAGGRETQYF.

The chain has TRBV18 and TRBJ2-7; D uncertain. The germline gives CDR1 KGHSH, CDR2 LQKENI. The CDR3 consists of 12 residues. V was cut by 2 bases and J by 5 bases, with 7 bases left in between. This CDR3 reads CASSPSRDEQYF. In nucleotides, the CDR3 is TGTGCCAGCTCACCATCCCGTGACGAGCAGTACTTC.

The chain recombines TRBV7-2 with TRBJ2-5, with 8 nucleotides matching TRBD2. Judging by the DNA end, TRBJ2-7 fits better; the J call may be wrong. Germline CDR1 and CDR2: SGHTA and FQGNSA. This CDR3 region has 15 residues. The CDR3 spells CASTITGGGRYEQYF. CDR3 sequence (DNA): TGTGCCAGCACCATAACCGGCGGGGGGCGCTACGAGCAGTACTTC.

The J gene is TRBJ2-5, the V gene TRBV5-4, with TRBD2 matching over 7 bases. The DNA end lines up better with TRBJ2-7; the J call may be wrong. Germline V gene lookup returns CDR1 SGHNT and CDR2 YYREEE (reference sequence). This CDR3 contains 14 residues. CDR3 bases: TGTGCCAGCAGCTCAAAGCGGGATACCTACGAGCAGTACTTC. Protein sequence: CASSSKRDTYEQYF.

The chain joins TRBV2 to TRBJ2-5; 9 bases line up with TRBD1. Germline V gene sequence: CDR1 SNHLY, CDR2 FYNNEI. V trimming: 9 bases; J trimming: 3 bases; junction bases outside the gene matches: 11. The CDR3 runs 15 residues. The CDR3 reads CASKGTGLIKETQYF. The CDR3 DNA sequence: TGTGCCAGTAAAGGGACAGGGCTTATTAAAGAGACCCAGTACTTC. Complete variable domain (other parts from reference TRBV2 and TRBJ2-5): EPEVTQTPSHQVTQMGQEVILRCVPISNHLYFYWYRQILGQKVEFLVSFYNNEISEKSEIFDDQFSVERPDGSNFTLKIRSTKLEDSAMYFCASKGTGLIKETQYFGPGTRLLVL.

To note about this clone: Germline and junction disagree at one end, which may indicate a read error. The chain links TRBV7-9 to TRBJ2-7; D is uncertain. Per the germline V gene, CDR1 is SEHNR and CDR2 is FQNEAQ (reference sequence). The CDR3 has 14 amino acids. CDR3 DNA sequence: TGTTCCAGCAGCTTGGGCAGTTCCTCCTACGAGCAGTACTTC. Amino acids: CSSSLGSSSYEQYF.

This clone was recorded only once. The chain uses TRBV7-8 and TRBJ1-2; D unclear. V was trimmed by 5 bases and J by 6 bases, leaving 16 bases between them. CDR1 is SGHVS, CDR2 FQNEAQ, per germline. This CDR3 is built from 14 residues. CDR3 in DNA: TGTGCCAGCAGCCTCCCTTCACTAGGTGATGGCTACACCTTC. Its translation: CASSLPSLGDGYTF.